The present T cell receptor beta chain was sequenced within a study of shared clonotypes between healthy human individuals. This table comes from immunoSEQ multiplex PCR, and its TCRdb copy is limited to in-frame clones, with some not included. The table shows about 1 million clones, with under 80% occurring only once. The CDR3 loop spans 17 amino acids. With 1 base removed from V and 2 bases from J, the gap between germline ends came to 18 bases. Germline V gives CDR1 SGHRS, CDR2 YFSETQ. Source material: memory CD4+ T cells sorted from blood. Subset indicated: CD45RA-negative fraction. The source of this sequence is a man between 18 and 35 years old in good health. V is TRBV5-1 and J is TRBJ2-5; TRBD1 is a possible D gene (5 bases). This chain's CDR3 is CASSLRGWGGPQETQYF. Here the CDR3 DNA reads TGCGCCAGCAGCTTGAGGGGCTGGGGCGGCCCACAAGAGACCCAGTACTTC. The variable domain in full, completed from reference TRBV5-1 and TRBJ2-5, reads KAGVTQTPRYLIKTRGQQVTLSCSPISGHRSVSWYQQTPGQGLQFLFEYFSETQRNKGNFPGRFSGRQFSNSRSEMNVSTLELGDSALYLCASSLRGWGGPQETQYFGPGTRLLVL.